Listed below are T cell receptor beta chains from one sample, sequenced in a study of naive and memory T cell subsets. TCRdb reanalysed the UMI-ligation and nested PCR reads using MiXCR and keeps one entry per CDR3 protein. The sample lists 95,000 to 150,000 distinct CDR3 sequences, 36% occurring once. Specimen: central memory CD4+ T cells from blood. These receptors were collected from a human donor in good health. Both conserved end residues are trimmed from each CDR3. The D gene is left open where the match is weak. Rows give clone size only sometimes, using once, few, many, or a class for an expanded clone.

clone size: .
D gene: TRBD1
V gene: TRBV6-2/TRBV6-3
CDR3 protein: ASGWTGGVTGELF

clone size: few
D gene: .
V gene: TRBV20-1
CDR3 protein: SARLGGPEQF

clone size: .
D gene: TRBD1
V gene: TRBV7-8
CDR3 protein: ASSPRQGAGELF

clone size: .
D gene: TRBD2
V gene: TRBV2
CDR3 protein: ASSETSGRADTQY

clone size: .
D gene: TRBD1
V gene: TRBV12-3/TRBV12-4
CDR3 protein: ASSSAVTGVRNQPQH

clone size: .
D gene: TRBD2
V gene: TRBV12-3/TRBV12-4
CDR3 protein: ASSYTSGVGTQY

clone size: few
D gene: .
V gene: TRBV20-1
CDR3 protein: SAREAATNHSPLH

clone size: few
D gene: TRBD1
V gene: TRBV6-1
CDR3 protein: ASRTGGSGANVLT

clone size: .
D gene: .
V gene: TRBV30
CDR3 protein: AWSGAGTEAF

clone size: few
D gene: .
V gene: TRBV6-2/TRBV6-3
CDR3 protein: ASSKLGSHNYEQY

clone size: few
D gene: .
V gene: TRBV7-2
CDR3 protein: ASSLVKADTQY

clone size: few
D gene: .
V gene: TRBV4-1
CDR3 protein: ASSQDSHTDTQY

clone size: .
D gene: .
V gene: TRBV10-1
CDR3 protein: AIDSGPGPHQPQH

clone size: few
D gene: TRBD1
V gene: TRBV5-1
CDR3 protein: ASSPSRGSYNEQF

clone size: .
D gene: TRBD2
V gene: TRBV7-2
CDR3 protein: ASSARHTSGIETQY

clone size: .
D gene: .
V gene: TRBV29-1
CDR3 protein: SVPRDTGTLNTEAF

clone size: few
D gene: .
V gene: TRBV19
CDR3 protein: ASSTSRRGESKF

clone size: .
D gene: .
V gene: TRBV6-2/TRBV6-3
CDR3 protein: ASSGDRRSNQPQH

clone size: .
D gene: TRBD2
V gene: TRBV5-4
CDR3 protein: ASSSNPSGSTDTQY

clone size: .
D gene: .
V gene: TRBV5-1
CDR3 protein: ASSGVGQETQY

clone size: .
D gene: .
V gene: TRBV5-6
CDR3 protein: ASSRSRRDYEQY

clone size: many
D gene: TRBD2
V gene: TRBV29-1
CDR3 protein: SVETGTSGYNEQF

clone size: few
D gene: .
V gene: TRBV29-1
CDR3 protein: SALGGYPYEQY

clone size: .
D gene: .
V gene: TRBV2
CDR3 protein: ASKRESIQPQH

clone size: .
D gene: .
V gene: TRBV28
CDR3 protein: ASKGSNSGANVLT

clone size: .
D gene: .
V gene: TRBV9
CDR3 protein: ASSSEPYQETQY

clone size: .
D gene: TRBD1
V gene: TRBV7-2
CDR3 protein: ASSSYRDSGYT

clone size: .
D gene: .
V gene: TRBV7-6
CDR3 protein: ASSSSAQARNEQF

clone size: .
D gene: TRBD1
V gene: TRBV24-1
CDR3 protein: ATSDQGTGQETQY

clone size: .
D gene: .
V gene: TRBV6-4
CDR3 protein: ASRPGPTTGELF

clone size: .
D gene: .
V gene: TRBV7-2
CDR3 protein: ASSPGMANYEQY

clone size: few
D gene: .
V gene: TRBV27
CDR3 protein: ASSLRETPYNEQF

clone size: few
D gene: TRBD2
V gene: TRBV7-8
CDR3 protein: ASSSRRLAGLYEQY

clone size: .
D gene: .
V gene: TRBV7-2
CDR3 protein: ASSLSGQDGYT

clone size: .
D gene: TRBD2
V gene: TRBV3-1
CDR3 protein: ASSQDLSGSRNEQF

clone size: .
D gene: .
V gene: TRBV12-3/TRBV12-4
CDR3 protein: ASSLSLAKNIQY

clone size: once
D gene: .
V gene: TRBV19
CDR3 protein: ASTPTTDPSGNTIY

clone size: .
D gene: TRBD1
V gene: TRBV18
CDR3 protein: ASSPTGDNTGELF

clone size: few
D gene: TRBD1
V gene: TRBV2
CDR3 protein: ASKQGALAKNIQY

clone size: .
D gene: .
V gene: TRBV6-5
CDR3 protein: ASSYSLPQGYVDEQY

clone size: many
D gene: .
V gene: TRBV7-2
CDR3 protein: ASSLDSYTQY

clone size: .
D gene: .
V gene: TRBV5-1
CDR3 protein: ASSAVQGYNEQF

clone size: .
D gene: TRBD2
V gene: TRBV11-2
CDR3 protein: ASSPPLLAEYNEQF